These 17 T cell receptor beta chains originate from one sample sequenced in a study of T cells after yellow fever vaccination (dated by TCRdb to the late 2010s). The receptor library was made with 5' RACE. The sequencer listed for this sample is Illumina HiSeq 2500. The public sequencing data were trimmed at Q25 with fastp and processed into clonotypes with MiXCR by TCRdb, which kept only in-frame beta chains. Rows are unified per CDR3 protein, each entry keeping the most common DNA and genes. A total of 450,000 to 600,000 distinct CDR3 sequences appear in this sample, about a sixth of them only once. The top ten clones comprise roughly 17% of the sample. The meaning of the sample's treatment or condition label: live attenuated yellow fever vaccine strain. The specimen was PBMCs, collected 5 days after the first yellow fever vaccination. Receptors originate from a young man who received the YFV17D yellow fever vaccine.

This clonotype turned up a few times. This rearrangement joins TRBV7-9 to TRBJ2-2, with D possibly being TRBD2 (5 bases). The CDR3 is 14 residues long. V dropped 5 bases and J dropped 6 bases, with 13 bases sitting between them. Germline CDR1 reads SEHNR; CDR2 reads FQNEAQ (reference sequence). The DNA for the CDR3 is TGTGCCAGCAGCCCGTTACTCGGGGCCGGGGAGCTGTTTTTT. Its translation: CASSPLLGAGELFF.

The CDR3 DNA is TGTGCCAGCAGTTTATGGAGCACTAGCTCCTACAATGAGCAGTTCTTC. Encoded protein: CASSLWSTSSYNEQFF. The chain carries TRBV28 and TRBJ2-1, with D possibly matching TRBD2 (5 bases). Germline CDR1 MDHEN, CDR2 SYDVKM. V was shortened by 0 bases and J by 0 bases, with 9 bases between the two germline ends. CDR3 length equals 16 residues.

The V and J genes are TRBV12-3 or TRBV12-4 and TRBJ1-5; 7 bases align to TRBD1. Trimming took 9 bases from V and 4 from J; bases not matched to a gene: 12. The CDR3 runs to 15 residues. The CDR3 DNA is TGTGCCAGTATGGCGACAGGGCGTCGGAATCAGCCCCAGCATTTT. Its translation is CASMATGRRNQPQHF.

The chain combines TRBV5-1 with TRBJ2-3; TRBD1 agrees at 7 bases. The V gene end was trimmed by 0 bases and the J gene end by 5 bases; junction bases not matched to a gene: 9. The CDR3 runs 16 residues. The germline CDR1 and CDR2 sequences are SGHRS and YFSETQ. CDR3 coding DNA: TGCGCCAGCAGCTTGGCAGGGGGAAAGCAGCAAGATACGCAGTATTTT. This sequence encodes CASSLAGGKQQDTQYF.

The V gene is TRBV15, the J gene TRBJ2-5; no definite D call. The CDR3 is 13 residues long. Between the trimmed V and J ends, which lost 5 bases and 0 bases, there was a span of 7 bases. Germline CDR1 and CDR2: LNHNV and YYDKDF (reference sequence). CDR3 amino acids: CATSPRYQETQYF. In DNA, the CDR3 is TGTGCCACCAGCCCCCGGTACCAAGAGACCCAGTACTTC.

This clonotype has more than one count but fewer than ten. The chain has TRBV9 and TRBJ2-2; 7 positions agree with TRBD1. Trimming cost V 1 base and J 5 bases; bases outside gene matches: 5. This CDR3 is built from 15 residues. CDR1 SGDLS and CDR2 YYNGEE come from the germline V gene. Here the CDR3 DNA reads TGTGCCAGCAGCGTATGGGGCAGGGGGACCGGGGAGCTGTTTTTT. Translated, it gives CASSVWGRGTGELFF.

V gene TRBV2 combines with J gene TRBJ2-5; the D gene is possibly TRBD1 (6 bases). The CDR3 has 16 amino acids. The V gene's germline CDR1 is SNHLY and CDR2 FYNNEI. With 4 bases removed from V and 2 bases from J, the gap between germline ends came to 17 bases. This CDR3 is CASSGQGQGKQETQYF. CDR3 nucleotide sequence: TGTGCCAGCAGTGGTCAAGGGCAGGGGAAACAAGAGACCCAGTACTTC. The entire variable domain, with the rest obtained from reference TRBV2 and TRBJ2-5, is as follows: EPEVTQTPSHQVTQMGQEVILRCVPISNHLYFYWYRQILGQKVEFLVSFYNNEISEKSEIFDDQFSVERPDGSNFTLKIRSTKLEDSAMYFCASSGQGQGKQETQYFGPGTRLLVL.

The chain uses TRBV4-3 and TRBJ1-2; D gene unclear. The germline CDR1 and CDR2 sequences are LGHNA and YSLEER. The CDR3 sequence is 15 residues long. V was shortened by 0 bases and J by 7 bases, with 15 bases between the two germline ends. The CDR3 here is CASSQEFAGSGGYTF. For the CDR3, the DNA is TGCGCCAGCAGCCAAGAATTCGCAGGATCCGGTGGCTACACCTTC.

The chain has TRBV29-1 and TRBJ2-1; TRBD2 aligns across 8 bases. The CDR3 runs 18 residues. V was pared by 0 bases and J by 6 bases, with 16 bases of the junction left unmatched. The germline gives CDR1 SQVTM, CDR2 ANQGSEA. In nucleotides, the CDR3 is TGCAGCGTTGAAGACCCATTTTGGAGTAGCGGGGTCGGCAATGAGCAGTTCTTC. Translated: CSVEDPFWSSGVGNEQFF.

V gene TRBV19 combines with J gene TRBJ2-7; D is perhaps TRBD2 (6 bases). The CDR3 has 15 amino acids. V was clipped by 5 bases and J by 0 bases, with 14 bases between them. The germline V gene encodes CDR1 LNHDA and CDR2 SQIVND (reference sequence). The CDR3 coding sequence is TGTGCCAGTAGTCTCCGGGGGACTGGCTCCTACGAGCAGTACTTC. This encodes CASSLRGTGSYEQYF.

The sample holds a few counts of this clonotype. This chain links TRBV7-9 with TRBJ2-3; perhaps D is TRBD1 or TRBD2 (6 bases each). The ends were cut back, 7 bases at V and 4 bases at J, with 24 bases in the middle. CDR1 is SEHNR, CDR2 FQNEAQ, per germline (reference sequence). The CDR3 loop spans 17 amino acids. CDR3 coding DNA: TGTGCCAGCATCCTGAGGGGGGAAGGGGTCCCGGCAGATACGCAGTATTTT. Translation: CASILRGEGVPADTQYF.

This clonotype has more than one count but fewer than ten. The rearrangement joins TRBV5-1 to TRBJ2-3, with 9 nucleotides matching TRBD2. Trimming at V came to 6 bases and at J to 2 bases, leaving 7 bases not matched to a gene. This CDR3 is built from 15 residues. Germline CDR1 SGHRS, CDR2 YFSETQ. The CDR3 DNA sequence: TGCGCCAGCATGGTACCTAGCGGGGACACAGATACGCAGTATTTT. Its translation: CASMVPSGDTDTQYF.

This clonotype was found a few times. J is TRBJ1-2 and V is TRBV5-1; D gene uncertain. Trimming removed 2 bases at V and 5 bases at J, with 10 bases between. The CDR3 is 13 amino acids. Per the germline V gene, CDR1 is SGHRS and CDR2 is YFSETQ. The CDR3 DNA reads TGCGCCAGCAGCTTCCTGACGGAATATGGCTACACCTTC. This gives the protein CASSFLTEYGYTF.

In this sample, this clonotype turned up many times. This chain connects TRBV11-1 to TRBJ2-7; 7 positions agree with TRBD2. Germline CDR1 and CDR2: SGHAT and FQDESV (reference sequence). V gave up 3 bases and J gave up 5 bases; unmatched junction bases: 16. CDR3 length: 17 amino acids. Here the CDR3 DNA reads TGTGCCAGCAGCTTCCCCCCCTCTAACGGGGGGAAAAACGAGCAGTACGTC. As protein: CASSFPPSNGGKNEQYV.

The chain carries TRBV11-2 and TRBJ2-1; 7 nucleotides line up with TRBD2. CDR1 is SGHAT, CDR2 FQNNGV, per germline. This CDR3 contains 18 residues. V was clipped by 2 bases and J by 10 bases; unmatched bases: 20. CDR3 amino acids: CASSLHRQLAPFEREQFF. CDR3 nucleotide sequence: TGTGCCAGCAGCTTACACCGCCAACTAGCGCCTTTCGAACGGGAGCAGTTCTTC.

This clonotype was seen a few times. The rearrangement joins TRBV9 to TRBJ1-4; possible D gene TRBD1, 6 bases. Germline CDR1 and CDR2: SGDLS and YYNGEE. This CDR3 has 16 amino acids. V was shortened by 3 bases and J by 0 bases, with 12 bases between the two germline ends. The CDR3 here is CASSAPDRATNEKLFF. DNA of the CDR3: TGTGCCAGCAGCGCCCCGGACAGAGCAACTAATGAAAAACTGTTTTTT.

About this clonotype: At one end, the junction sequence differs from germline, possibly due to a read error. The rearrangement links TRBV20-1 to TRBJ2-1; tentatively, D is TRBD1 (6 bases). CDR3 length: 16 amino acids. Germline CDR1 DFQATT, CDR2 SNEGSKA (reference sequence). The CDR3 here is CCARGTGHHSYNEQFF. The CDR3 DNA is TGCTGTGCTAGAGGCACAGGGCACCACTCCTACAATGAGCAGTTCTTC.